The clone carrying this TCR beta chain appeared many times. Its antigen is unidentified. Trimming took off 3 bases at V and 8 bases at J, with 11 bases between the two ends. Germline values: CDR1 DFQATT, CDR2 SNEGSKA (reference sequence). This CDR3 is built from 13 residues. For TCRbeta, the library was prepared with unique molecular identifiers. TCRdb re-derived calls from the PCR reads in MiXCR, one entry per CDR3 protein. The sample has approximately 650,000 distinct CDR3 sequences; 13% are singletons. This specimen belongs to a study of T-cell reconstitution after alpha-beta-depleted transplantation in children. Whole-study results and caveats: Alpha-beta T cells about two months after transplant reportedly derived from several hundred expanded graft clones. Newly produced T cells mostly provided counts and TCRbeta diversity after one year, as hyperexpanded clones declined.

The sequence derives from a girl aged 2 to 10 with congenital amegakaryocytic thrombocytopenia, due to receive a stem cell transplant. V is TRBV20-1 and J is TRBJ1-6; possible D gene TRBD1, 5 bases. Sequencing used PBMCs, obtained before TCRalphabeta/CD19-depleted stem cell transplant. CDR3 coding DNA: TGCAGTGCTAGTGTGGACACCTATTCACCCCTCCACTTT. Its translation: CSASVDTYSPLHF.